These 10 T cell receptor beta chains were sequenced from one sample in a study of T cell repertoires in cytomegalovirus infection. Antigens of these TCRs are unknown. In TCRdb, the reads were re-called with MiXCR into one record per CDR3 protein. The sample has about 310,000 distinct CDR3 sequences, about 25% seen once. This material consisted of cultured PBMCs, taken from culture after CMV antigen stimulation. Source of these receptors: a human donor in good health (CMV status not recorded). Some clones in this sample may be carry-over from other donors' samples.

This clonotype was counted only a few times. This chain connects TRBV5-1 to TRBJ1-1, with D perhaps matching TRBD1 (5 bases). The germline V and J ends were trimmed by 1 base and 5 bases, with 9 bases remaining between them. CDR1 is SGHRS, CDR2 YFSETQ, per germline. The CDR3 runs to 13 residues. DNA for the CDR3: TGCGCCAGCAGCTTGTCAGGGACGACTGAAGCTTTCTTT. This sequence encodes CASSLSGTTEAFF.

The chain recombines TRBV28 with TRBJ2-5, with D possibly matching TRBD1 (5 bases). The CDR3 has 14 residues. Germline assignment: CDR1 MDHEN and CDR2 SYDVKM. The V gene lost 3 bases and the J gene lost 1 base, with 9 bases spanning the gap. The CDR3 sequence is CASSFSTGQETQYF. CDR3 nucleotides: TGTGCCAGCAGTTTCTCAACAGGCCAAGAGACCCAGTACTTC.

The gene calls are TRBV4-1 and TRBJ2-7; TRBD2 is a possible D gene (6 bases). This CDR3 comprises 15 residues. The germline CDR1 and CDR2 sequences are MGHRA and YSYEKL. V lost 4 bases and J 3 bases, leaving 16 bases between the germline ends. The CDR3 coding sequence is TGCGCCAGCAGCCTCGAGATGGGGGGTTTCTACGAGCAGTACGTC. Amino acid sequence: CASSLEMGGFYEQYV.

The chain recombines TRBV6-5 with TRBJ1-6; tentative D call: TRBD1 (5 bases). The CDR3 contains 17 residues. Trimming removed 5 bases at V and 9 bases at J, with 23 bases between. Germline assignment: CDR1 MNHEY and CDR2 SVGAGI. The chain's CDR3 is CASSQGTVFSSASPLHF. The CDR3, as DNA: TGTGCCAGCAGTCAAGGGACGGTTTTTTCCTCTGCTTCACCCCTCCACTTT.

The sample holds a few counts of this clonotype. The gene calls are TRBV24-1 and TRBJ2-1; TRBD1 matches at 8 bases. Germline assignment: CDR1 KGHDR and CDR2 SFDVKD. The CDR3 covers 14 residues. V gave up 9 bases and J gave up 7 bases; unmatched junction bases: 10. The CDR3 sequence is CATSGQGALNEQFF. The DNA for the CDR3 is TGTGCCACCTCAGGGCAGGGGGCGTTGAATGAGCAGTTCTTC.

The chain links TRBV5-6 to TRBJ2-3; 13 bases are shared with TRBD2. V lost 4 bases and J lost 2; bases outside the gene matches: 10. Germline lookup yields CDR1 SGHDT and CDR2 YYEEEE. The CDR3 runs to 18 residues. The CDR3 bases are TGTGCCAGCAGCATGCAACCGGGACTAGCGGGGCCCACAGATACGCAGTATTTT. Its protein product is CASSMQPGLAGPTDTQYF.

The rearrangement joins TRBV7-2 to TRBJ2-3; 11 bases agree with TRBD2. The CDR3 loop spans 14 amino acids. Looked up from germline, CDR1 is SGHTA and CDR2 is FQGNSA. V was clipped by 6 bases and J by 5 bases; unmatched bases: 4. This chain's CDR3 is CASSRGTSGDTQYF. As DNA, the CDR3 is TGTGCCAGCAGTCGTGGGACTAGCGGAGATACGCAGTATTTT.

The gene calls are TRBV20-1 and TRBJ2-5, with unresolved D. The CDR3 length is 15 residues. Germline V gene lookup returns CDR1 DFQATT and CDR2 SNEGSKA (reference sequence). V was pared by 0 bases and J by 4 bases, with 15 bases between. As DNA, the CDR3 is TGCAGTGCTAGAGAAGCCGGCCGCGGACCAGAGACCCAGTACTTC. It codes for CSAREAGRGPETQYF.

In this sample, this clonotype turned up a few times. The chain carries TRBV6-2 or TRBV6-3 and TRBJ2-1, with D maybe TRBD2 (6 bases). Trimming stripped 6 bases from V and 0 bases from J, with 18 bases between. This CDR3 has 17 amino acids. The germline V gene encodes CDR1 MNHEY and CDR2 SVGEGT. The CDR3 coding sequence is TGTGCCAGCAGCTCCAGATGGGTGGGGGGCTCCTACAATGAGCAGTTCTTC. It yields the protein CASSSRWVGGSYNEQFF.

There are a few counts of this clonotype. The rearrangement uses TRBV6-6 and TRBJ1-1; D remains unclear. V lost 5 bases and J lost 0, with 10 bases in between. In germline, CDR1 is MNHNY, CDR2 SVGAGI (reference sequence). This CDR3 has 14 amino acids. For the CDR3, the DNA is TGTGCCAGCAGTCCAGCCCAAATGAACACTGAAGCTTTCTTT. Translating gives CASSPAQMNTEAFF.